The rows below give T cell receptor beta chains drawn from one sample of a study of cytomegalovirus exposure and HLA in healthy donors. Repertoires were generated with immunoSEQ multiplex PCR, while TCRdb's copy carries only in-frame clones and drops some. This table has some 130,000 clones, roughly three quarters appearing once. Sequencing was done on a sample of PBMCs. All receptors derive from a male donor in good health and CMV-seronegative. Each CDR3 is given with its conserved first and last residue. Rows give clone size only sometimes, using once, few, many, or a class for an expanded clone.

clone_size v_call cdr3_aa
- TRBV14 CASSQGILAGLANEQFF
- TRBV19 CASSTSRDSLYISPLHF
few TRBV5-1 CASSLRGVNTEAFF
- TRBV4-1 CASSNTGDTQYF
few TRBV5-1 CASSEGTIGNTIYF
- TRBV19 CASSGGSYPQEQYF
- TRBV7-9 CSSSLSGQQFF
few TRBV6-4 CASSEIGAGGSYEQYF
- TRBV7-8 CASSWTGNTYEQYF
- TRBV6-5 CASRDRQAFYEQYF
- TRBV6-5 CASSYSIAGGTGELFF
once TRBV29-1 CSVGPLSGGLYEQYF
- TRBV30 CAWSAFTGELFF
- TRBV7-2 CASSFTGLISPLHF